This entry features one T cell receptor beta chain sequence. The antigen is not known. Assay used: immunoSEQ multiplex PCR; TCRdb lists only in-frame clones, some missing. The repertoire holds some 82,000 clones, with about nine tenths as singletons. The sample comes from a study of T cell responses to AZD1222 COVID-19 vaccine. Study-wide background: Pooled samples include second doses given at about 4 or 12 weeks.

Study-level points and caveats: Scientists sampled the repertoires only once the peak T cell response had passed. The sample set comprised mostly white British donors with more females, and clonal diversity was possibly underestimated.

There are 15 residues in the CDR3. After removal of 3 bases from V and 7 bases from J, the junction contained 2 bases not matched to a gene. CDR1 is KGHSH and CDR2 is LQKENI in the germline V gene. This receptor was taken from an adult in good health. The J gene is TRBJ2-1, the V gene TRBV18, with 14 bases identical to TRBD2. Material: peripheral blood, obtained on day 0 of AZD1222 vaccination. The CDR3 sequence: CASSPGLAGENEQFF. The DNA for the CDR3 is TGTGCCAGCTCACCGGGACTAGCGGGGGAGAATGAGCAGTTCTTC.